This T cell receptor beta chain emerged from a study of post-analysis software for immune sequencing data. Whole-study context: Disease trajectories encompassed relapsing-remitting, secondary progressive and progressive-relapsing multiple sclerosis. Notes on the study in general: Relative to controls, patients had about 5 TRBV segments at higher frequency, with TRBV5-6, TRBV5-1 and TRBV20-1 among these. Patients with multiple sclerosis recorded significantly lower normalized Chao1 diversity than controls, the study found. Co-batched samples clustered tightly together by F measure.

Germline CDR1 and CDR2: DFQATT and SNEGSKA (reference sequence). This CDR3 is 13 amino acids long. With 2 bases clipped from V and 3 bases from J, the junction kept 3 bases outside the gene matches. TCR beta cDNA libraries had unique molecular identifiers. T cells numbering about 0.85 to 11 million yielded cDNA molecules that totaled roughly 500,000. TCRdb independently ran MiXCR on the PCR reads; one entry per CDR3 protein. The sample has about 170,000 distinct CDR3 sequences, about 30% seen once; the top ten hold less than 1.6%. This clonotype showed up many times. Antigen specificity is unknown. The receptor's source is a girl aged 10 to 17 with multiple sclerosis. The chain has TRBV20-1 and TRBJ1-1; the match to TRBD1 covers 7 bases. The sequencing sample was made of blood. CDR3 sequence (DNA): TGCAGTGCTAGATCCAGGGGGGACACTGAAGCTTTCTTT. Encoded protein: CSARSRGDTEAFF.